One sample yielded the 13 T cell receptor beta chains listed below, sequenced in a study of T cells in Graves' hyperthyroidism and ophthalmopathy. RNA transcripts served as the template for amplifying TCR beta CDR3 regions. HTBI primers were the set used in a first-round RT-PCR of the TCR CDR3. MiXCR, run by TCRdb on the multiplex PCR reads, gives a single entry per CDR3 protein. The table has about 350,000 distinct CDR3 sequences, approximately 15% seen once. Sequencing was performed on blood. The source of these receptors is a woman in her thirties with Graves' hyperthyroidism.

On this clonotype itself: One end of the junction does not line up with germline, which may come from a read error. The chain joins TRBV3-1 to TRBJ2-6; tentative D call: TRBD1 (5 bases). Germline assignment: CDR1 LGHDT and CDR2 YNNKEL (reference sequence). The CDR3 has 12 residues. The CDR3 DNA reads as TGTGCCAGCAATACTGGGGCCAACGTCCCGACTTTC. It codes for CASNTGANVPTF.

This clonotype appeared a few times. This rearrangement joins TRBV10-2 to TRBJ1-6; no definite D call. Germline V gene data show CDR1 as WSHSY and CDR2 as SAAADI. V gave up 4 bases and J gave up 7 bases, with 5 bases separating them. The CDR3 is 12 residues long. The CDR3 coding sequence is TGCGCCAGCAGTGCCAGGAATTCACCCCTCCACTTT. Its protein is CASSARNSPLHF.

Ten or more counts support this clonotype. This chain links TRBV7-8 with TRBJ2-4; 13 nucleotides agree with TRBD2. CDR3 length equals 16 residues. From germline, CDR1 is SGHVS and CDR2 FQNEAQ. Losses at the gene ends were 2 bases for V and 8 bases for J; bases not matched to a gene: 6. The CDR3 coding sequence is TGTGCCAGCAGCTTAAGGACTAGCGGGAGTGGGGACATTCAGTACTTC. Translated, it gives CASSLRTSGSGDIQYF. The variable domain in full, completed from reference TRBV7-8 and TRBJ2-4, reads GAGVSQSPRYKVAKRGQDVALRCDPISGHVSLFWYQQALGQGPEFLTYFQNEAQLDKSGLPSDRFFAERPEGSVSTLKIQRTQQEDSAVYLCASSLRTSGSGDIQYFGAGTRLSVL.

This clonotype has just a few counts. V is TRBV4-3 and J is TRBJ1-6; no clear D. Germline CDR1 reads LGHNA; CDR2 reads YSLEER. Trimming took off 0 bases at V and 7 bases at J, with 13 bases between the two ends. The length of the CDR3 is 16 residues. DNA for the CDR3: TGCGCCAGCAGCCAAGATCTAGGAACTATCAATTCACCCCTCCACTTT. Protein sequence: CASSQDLGTINSPLHF.

Many counts were recorded for this clonotype. The chain recombines TRBV20-1 with TRBJ2-1, with 9 bases matching TRBD1. Losses at the gene ends were 0 bases for V and 7 bases for J; bases not matched to a gene: 7. CDR1 is DFQATT, CDR2 SNEGSKA, per germline (reference sequence). CDR3 length: 15 residues. For the CDR3, the DNA is TGCAGTGCTAGAGATGGAGGGACAGGGATGAATGAGCAGTTCTTC. Translating gives CSARDGGTGMNEQFF.

With regard to this clonotype: At one end the junction does not follow the germline gene, possibly because of a read error. The CDR3 region is CASSLSFGGYGYTF. CDR3 DNA: TGTGCCAGTAGTTTGAGTTTCGGGGGCTATGGCTACACCTTC. The genes are TRBV12-3 or TRBV12-4 and TRBJ1-2; tentatively, D is TRBD1 (5 bases). The CDR3 has 14 residues.

This clonotype was observed at least ten times. V and J are TRBV28 and TRBJ2-7; D tentatively reads TRBD1 or TRBD2 (5 bases each). V lost 5 bases, J lost 1 base, and 21 bases lay in between. The germline CDR1 and CDR2 sequences are MDHEN and SYDVKM. This CDR3 region has 17 residues. CDR3 coding DNA: TGTGCCAGCAGTACCACTCTTATAGGGACGAAATCCTACGAGCAGTACTTC. It yields the protein CASSTTLIGTKSYEQYF.

This clonotype has only a few counts. The chain employs TRBV5-6 and TRBJ2-7; D is unresolved. Per the germline V gene, CDR1 is SGHDT and CDR2 is YYEEEE. The germline V and J ends were trimmed by 0 bases and 2 bases, with 12 bases remaining between them. The length of the CDR3 is 15 residues. CDR3 DNA: TGTGCCAGCAGCTTGGCCCGTCCGGCCGCCTACGAGCAGTACTTC. Residues: CASSLARPAAYEQYF.

CDR3 sequence (DNA): TGTGCCAGCTCACCGACTAGCGGGGGGAGCACAGATACGCAGTATTTT. This codes for CASSPTSGGSTDTQYF. The J gene is TRBJ2-3, the V gene TRBV18, with 13 bases aligning to TRBD2. The CDR3 totals 16 residues. Germline V gives CDR1 KGHSH, CDR2 LQKENI. The V segment lost 3 bases and the J segment 0 bases; nucleotides outside the gene matches: 0.

This clonotype was seen only a few times. This rearrangement joins TRBV20-1 to TRBJ2-5; D tentatively reads TRBD1 or TRBD2 (5 bases each). The germline V and J ends were trimmed by 5 bases and 10 bases, with 14 bases remaining between them. The germline V gene encodes CDR1 DFQATT and CDR2 SNEGSKA (reference sequence). The CDR3 length is 11 residues. The CDR3 DNA reads as TGCAGTGCTTCCGGGACCTCGGGCCAGTACTTC. Protein product: CSASGTSGQYF.

This clonotype showed up many times. J is TRBJ2-1 and V is TRBV29-1, with TRBD1 as a possible D gene (6 bases). Trimming left V 5 bases short and J 6 bases short, with 20 bases between. Germline loops: CDR1 SQVTM, CDR2 ANQGSEA. CDR3 length equals 15 residues. The CDR3 protein is CSVLLGQGMLNEQFF. The DNA for the CDR3 is TGCAGCGTTCTTCTAGGGCAGGGGATGCTCAATGAGCAGTTCTTC.

This clonotype has a handful of counts. The genes are TRBV28 and TRBJ2-5; D gene uncertain. This CDR3 is built from 13 residues. V was clipped by 3 bases and J by 2 bases, with 7 bases between them. In germline, CDR1 is MDHEN, CDR2 SYDVKM. The CDR3 DNA reads TGTGCCAGCAGTTTGTGGCTACAAGAGACCCAGTACTTC. It is translated as CASSLWLQETQYF.

V usage is TRBV18 and J usage is TRBJ1-1; D is possibly TRBD1 (5 bases). This CDR3 is 15 amino acids long. Germline V gene data show CDR1 as KGHSH and CDR2 as LQKENI. V was pared by 2 bases and J by 0 bases, with 10 bases between. This CDR3 reads CASSPETGVNTEAFF. The CDR3 DNA follows: TGTGCCAGCTCACCAGAAACGGGGGTGAACACTGAAGCTTTCTTT. Supplemented by reference TRBV18 and TRBJ1-1, the full variable domain reads NAGVMQNPRHLVRRRGQEARLRCSPMKGHSHVYWYRQLPEEGLKFMVYLQKENIIDESGMPKERFSAEFPKEGPSILRIQQVVRGDSAAYFCASSPETGVNTEAFFGQGTRLTVV.